Below, one T cell receptor beta chain is given with its context. This entry belongs to a study of T cells in Graves' hyperthyroidism and ophthalmopathy. On the study more broadly: The blood sample was taken at first diagnosis, before treatment began.

Amplified TCR beta CDR3 regions derived from RNA transcripts. The TCR CDR3 was amplified in a first-round RT-PCR using the HTBI primer set. TCRdb reprocessed the multiplex PCR reads via MiXCR and lists one record per CDR3 protein. The table has approximately 380,000 distinct CDR3 sequences, about 18% seen once. Trimming cost V 3 bases and J 0 bases, with 9 bases left between them. The CDR3 sequence is 14 residues long. Germline CDR1 is LNHDA and CDR2 is SQIVND (reference sequence). It was considered stable Graves' hyperthyroidism when ophthalmopathy did not progress within 18 months. Diagnoses were established using clinical symptoms, serum thyroxine and TRAb, thyroid ultrasound and orbital computed tomography.

Material: blood. This sequence joins TRBV19 and TRBJ2-7; D unclear. The clonotype originates from a woman under 30 with Graves' hyperthyroidism. The CDR3, as DNA: TGTGCCAGTAGTATTGGTTCTTCCTCCTACGAGCAGTACTTC. It translates to CASSIGSSSYEQYF.